Here is one T cell receptor beta chain with its context. In the authors' workflow: Using reference gene primer amplification, nucleated cell counts were estimated. Clones were read by immunoSEQ multiplex PCR, and TCRdb kept only the in-frame ones, dropping some. V, J and clone size reflect that table, while D and trimming were determined from the DNA. The sample shows some 52,000 clones, roughly nine tenths of them seen only once. The data are from a study of blood T cell repertoires in COVID-19. Study-wide context: The samples span acute and convalescent COVID-19 from the United States, Italy and Spain. PBMCs, B-cell-depleted T cells, or T cells provided the cDNA or gDNA that made up the material.

Germline values: CDR1 SGHVS, CDR2 FQNEAQ. The CDR3 length is 17 residues. The V and J ends lost 3 bases and 0 bases respectively, with 16 bases between them. The sample consisted of peripheral blood. V is TRBV7-8 and J is TRBJ2-3; D may be TRBD2 (5 bases). The TCR comes from a man aged 55 to 70 with active COVID-19. The CDR3 DNA sequence: TGTGCCAGCAGCTTCATTTCTAGGAGGACTAGCACAGATACGCAGTATTTT. It is translated as CASSFISRRTSTDTQYF.